One T cell receptor (beta chain) is described in this entry. The sample originates from a study of T cell changes during pregnancy in multiple sclerosis. CDR3 length: 16 amino acids. Germline lookup yields CDR1 SEHNR and CDR2 FQNEAQ (reference sequence). With 0 bases clipped from V and 6 bases from J, the junction kept 8 bases outside the gene matches. Method: immunoSEQ multiplex PCR; TCRdb's copy keeps in-frame clones and lacks some. The sample has 18,000 or so clones, 88% seen once. This sequence originates from a female donor in good health, enrolled as a control in a pregnancy study. This specimen consisted of CD4+ T cells from peripheral blood mononuclear cells, obtained in the first trimester of pregnancy. This sequence joins TRBV7-9 and TRBJ1-2; 9 positions agree with TRBD1. CDR3 region: CASSLARSTGGDGYTF. CDR3 nucleotides: TGTGCCAGCAGCTTAGCGAGGAGTACAGGGGGCGATGGCTACACCTTC.